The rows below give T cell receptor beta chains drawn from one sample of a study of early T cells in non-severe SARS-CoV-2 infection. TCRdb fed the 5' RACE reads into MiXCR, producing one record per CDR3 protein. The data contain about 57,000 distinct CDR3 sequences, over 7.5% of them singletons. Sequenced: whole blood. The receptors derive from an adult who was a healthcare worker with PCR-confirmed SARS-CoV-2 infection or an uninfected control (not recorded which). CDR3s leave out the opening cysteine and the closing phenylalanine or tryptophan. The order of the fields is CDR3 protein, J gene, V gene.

ASSIDQTGVTGELF | TRBJ2-2 | TRBV19
ASSPRTGDTQY | TRBJ2-3 | TRBV7-9
ASSLVGSANTGELF | TRBJ2-2 | TRBV7-2
ASSRPAGVAYNEQF | TRBJ2-1 | TRBV7-2
AISEHGTSIYNEQF | TRBJ2-1 | TRBV10-3
ASGAGSQETQY | TRBJ2-5 | TRBV7-3
ASSLQGRQSSYEQY | TRBJ2-7 | TRBV28
AISGSDRAASGNTIY | TRBJ1-3 | TRBV10-3
ASSLGRTSGSGTDTQY | TRBJ2-3 | TRBV5-4
ASSPTSYEQY | TRBJ2-7 | TRBV7-2
AWVGEGSYNEQF | TRBJ2-1 | TRBV30
ASSSSPGELF | TRBJ2-2 | TRBV11-2
ASSLLTRNSPLH | TRBJ1-6 | TRBV5-5
ASSLALGGGNNYGYT | TRBJ1-2 | TRBV7-8
ASSLAEDRVEQETQY | TRBJ2-5 | TRBV5-6
SARADGSVPYGYT | TRBJ1-2 | TRBV20-1
ASSLLGTHDTGELF | TRBJ2-2 | TRBV5-6
ASGGTDSGNTIY | TRBJ1-3 | TRBV18
SARDRGLKTQY | TRBJ2-5 | TRBV20-1
ASSRGGATNEKLF | TRBJ1-4 | TRBV5-1
ASSFSEGDTQY | TRBJ2-3 | TRBV12-3/TRBV12-4
ASSRSTGVNAEAF | TRBJ1-1 | TRBV12-3/TRBV12-4
ASSYRSDGAYEQY | TRBJ2-7 | TRBV6-5
SVSAAGSPIQY | TRBJ2-4 | TRBV29-1
SDLGAGGGEQY | TRBJ2-7 | TRBV20-1
ASSSRTSYEQY | TRBJ2-7 | TRBV7-8
ASSLTSGYTGELF | TRBJ2-2 | TRBV3-1
ASSFEGTSWGEQY | TRBJ2-7 | TRBV12-3/TRBV12-4
ASNPDRHQETQY | TRBJ2-5 | TRBV2
ASSIAEQGGQPQH | TRBJ1-5 | TRBV19
ASSVGQGGGEQY | TRBJ2-7 | TRBV7-9
SAPSRAHGYT | TRBJ1-2 | TRBV20-1
ASSSAGGSSYNEQF | TRBJ2-1 | TRBV18
SARDLSYTDTQY | TRBJ2-3 | TRBV20-1
ASRPLVASSYNEQF | TRBJ2-1 | TRBV6-1
ASRPYTSGNRNEQF | TRBJ2-1 | TRBV7-2
ASSPRTANYGYT | TRBJ1-2 | TRBV13
SVEFPVRSYNEQF | TRBJ2-1 | TRBV29-1
SVGTSTDTQY | TRBJ2-3 | TRBV29-1